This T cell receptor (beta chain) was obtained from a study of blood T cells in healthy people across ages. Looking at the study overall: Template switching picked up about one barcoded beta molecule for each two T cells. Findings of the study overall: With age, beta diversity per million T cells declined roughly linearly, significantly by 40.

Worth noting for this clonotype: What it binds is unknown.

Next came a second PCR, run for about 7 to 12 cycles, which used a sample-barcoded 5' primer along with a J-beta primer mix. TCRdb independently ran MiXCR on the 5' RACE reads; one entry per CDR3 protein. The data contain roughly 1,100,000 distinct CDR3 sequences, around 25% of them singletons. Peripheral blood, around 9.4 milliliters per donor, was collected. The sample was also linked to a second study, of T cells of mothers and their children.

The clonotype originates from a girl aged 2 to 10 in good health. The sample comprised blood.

CDR3 DNA sequence: TGTGCCAGCTCACCATTATGGCCATCAGGAGACAATGAGCAGTTCTTC. Protein product: CASSPLWPSGDNEQFF. The gene calls are TRBV18 and TRBJ2-5; D remains unclear. The tail of the sequence fits TRBJ2-1 better, so the J call may be wrong. In germline, CDR1 is KGHSH, CDR2 LQKENI. This CDR3 comprises 16 residues.